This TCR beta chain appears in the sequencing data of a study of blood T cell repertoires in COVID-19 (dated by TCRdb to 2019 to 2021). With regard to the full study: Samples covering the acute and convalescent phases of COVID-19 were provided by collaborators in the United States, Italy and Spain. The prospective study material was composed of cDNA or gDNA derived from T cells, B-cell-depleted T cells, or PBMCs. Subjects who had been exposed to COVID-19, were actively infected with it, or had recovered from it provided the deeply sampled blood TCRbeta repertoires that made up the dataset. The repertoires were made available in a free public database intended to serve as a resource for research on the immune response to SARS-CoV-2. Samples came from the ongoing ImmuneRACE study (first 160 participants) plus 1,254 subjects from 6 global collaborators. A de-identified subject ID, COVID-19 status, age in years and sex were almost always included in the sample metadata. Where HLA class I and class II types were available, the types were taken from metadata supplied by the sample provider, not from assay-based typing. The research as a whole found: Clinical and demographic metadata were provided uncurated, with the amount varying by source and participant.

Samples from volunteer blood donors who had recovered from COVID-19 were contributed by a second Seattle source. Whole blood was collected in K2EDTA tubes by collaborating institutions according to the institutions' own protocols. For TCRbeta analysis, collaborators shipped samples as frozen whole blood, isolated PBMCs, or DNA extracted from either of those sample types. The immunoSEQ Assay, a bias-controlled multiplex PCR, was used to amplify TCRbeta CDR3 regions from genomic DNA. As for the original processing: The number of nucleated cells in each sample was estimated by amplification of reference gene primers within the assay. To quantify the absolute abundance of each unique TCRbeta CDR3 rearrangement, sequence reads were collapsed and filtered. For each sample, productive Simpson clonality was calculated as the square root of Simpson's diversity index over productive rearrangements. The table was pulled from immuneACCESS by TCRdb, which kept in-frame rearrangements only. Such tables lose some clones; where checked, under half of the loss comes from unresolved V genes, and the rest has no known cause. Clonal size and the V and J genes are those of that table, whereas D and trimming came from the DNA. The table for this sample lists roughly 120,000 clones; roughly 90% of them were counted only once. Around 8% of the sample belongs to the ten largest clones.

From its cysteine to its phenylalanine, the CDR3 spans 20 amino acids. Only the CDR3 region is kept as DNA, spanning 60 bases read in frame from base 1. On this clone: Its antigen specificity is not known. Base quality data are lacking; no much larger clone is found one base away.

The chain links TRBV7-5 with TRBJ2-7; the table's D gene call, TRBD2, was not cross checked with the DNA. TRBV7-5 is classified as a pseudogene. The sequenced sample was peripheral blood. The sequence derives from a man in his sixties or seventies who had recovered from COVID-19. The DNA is TGTGTCAGAAGCTCGAACCATACTAGCGGGAGAAGTAAGTTCTCCTACGAGCAGTACTTC. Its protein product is CVRSSNHTSGRSKFSYEQYF.